This is a list of T cell receptor beta chains from one sample in a study of blood T cell repertoires in COVID-19. Some clones are missing from TCRdb's copy, which holds only in-frame ones; the method was immunoSEQ multiplex PCR. The sample lists roughly 170,000 clones, roughly 85% occurring once. Sample: peripheral blood. The origin of the receptors is a woman aged 45-65 years with COVID-19, enrolled during active disease. Both conserved end residues are part of each CDR3. D genes are given only for firm matches. Clone size is given for some rows only: seen once, a few or many times, or a class if the clone is expanded.

TGTGCCAGTAGTTCAGGACCGAGGGGGCCCGAGGCACCCCTCCACTTT	CASSSGPRGPEAPLHF	TRBD1	TRBV19	TRBJ1-6	-
TGTGCCAGCAGCTTCGGACAGGAGAACACAGATACGCAGTATTTT	CASSFGQENTDTQYF	TRBD1	TRBV7-9	TRBJ2-3	few
TGTGCCAGCAGTGAACAGGGTTACAATAATTCACCCCTCCACTTT	CASSEQGYNNSPLHF	-	TRBV2	TRBJ1-6	-
TGTGCCAGCAGCAGGGACAGTGGACAGCCCCAGCATTTT	CASSRDSGQPQHF	TRBD1	TRBV7-9	TRBJ1-5	-
TGTGCCAGCAGGGAAGACAACTACGAGCAGTACTTC	CASREDNYEQYF	-	TRBV2	TRBJ2-7	-
TGTGCCTGGATGACAGGATTACGGGGCTATGGCTACACCTTC	CAWMTGLRGYGYTF	-	TRBV30	TRBJ1-2	-
TGTGCCAGCAGTGATGGACAGGGGGCGCTTCAGCCCCAGCATTTT	CASSDGQGALQPQHF	TRBD1	TRBV6-1	TRBJ1-5	-
TGCGCCGGCAGTAGGACAGGGGCCACTGAAGCTTTCTTT	CAGSRTGATEAFF	TRBD1	TRBV23-1	TRBJ1-1	-
TGTGCCAGTCGCGCGGGACAGGGACATCCCTCCTACGAGCAGTACTTC	CASRAGQGHPSYEQYF	TRBD1	TRBV5-5	TRBJ2-7	-
TGTGCCAGCAGCTTAGGAGGGCGAGGCTACACCTTC	CASSLGGRGYTF	-	TRBV7-6	TRBJ1-2	-
TGCGCCAGCAGCCAACCAGACAGGGATGCTAACTATGGCTACACCTTC	CASSQPDRDANYGYTF	TRBD1	TRBV4-1	TRBJ1-2	-
TGTGCCAGCAGTTTAGGATCCCCAGGGACTGAAGCTTTCTTT	CASSLGSPGTEAFF	-	TRBV27	TRBJ1-1	once
TGTGCCAGCACGACAGGGATGGATGAGCAGTTCTTC	CASTTGMDEQFF	TRBD1	TRBV6-5	TRBJ2-1	-
TGCGCCAGCAGTGAGAATCCTAGCGGGGGGGAGCAGTACTTC	CASSENPSGGEQYF	TRBD2	TRBV10-2	TRBJ2-7	-
TGTGCCAGCAGGGAGGCGGGGGGGCGGAGCCGCGATGAGCAGTTCTTC	CASREAGGRSRDEQFF	TRBD2	TRBV14	TRBJ2-1	-
TGTGCCAGCAGTTTTCGGCTAGCCGATACGCAGTATTTT	CASSFRLADTQYF	-	TRBV28	TRBJ2-3	-
TGCGCCAGCAGCTTGGATTGGGGGCGAGATGCCGAGAACACTGAAGCTTTCTTT	CASSLDWGRDAENTEAFF	-	TRBV5-1	TRBJ1-1	-
TGTGCCTGGAGGGGGACAGGGAACAATCAGCCCCAGCATTTT	CAWRGTGNNQPQHF	TRBD1	TRBV30	TRBJ1-5	-
TGTGCCAGCAGCTTCCAGGGCGTGAACACTGAAGCTTTCTTT	CASSFQGVNTEAFF	-	TRBV6-2/TRBV6-3	TRBJ1-1	-
TGTGCCAGCAGCATACGGGGGGGCCAAGGCACAGATACGCAGTATTTT	CASSIRGGQGTDTQYF	TRBD2	TRBV11-1	TRBJ2-3	-
TGTGCCAGCAGCTTAACCCAGGGTCAAGAGACCCAGTACTTC	CASSLTQGQETQYF	-	TRBV11-3	TRBJ2-5	-
TGTGCCAGCAGTGAAAGAGGACAGGGGAGCACCGGGGAGCTGTTTTTT	CASSERGQGSTGELFF	TRBD1	TRBV2	TRBJ2-2	-